This T cell receptor (beta chain) is drawn from a study of cytomegalovirus exposure and HLA in healthy donors. The method was immunoSEQ multiplex PCR; TCRdb's version includes in-frame clones alone and lacks a portion of them. The data contain a few hundred thousand clones, roughly 89% of them singletons. Whole-study results and caveats: High specificity and sensitivity for cytomegalovirus status were reported for the classifier. In vitro confirmation showed three CMV-associated chains to be CMV antigen specific. The study put some 150 TCR beta chains on its list as cytomegalovirus-associated.

Looked up from germline, CDR1 is SGHRS and CDR2 is YFSETQ. This CDR3 has 15 amino acids. Losses at the gene ends were 0 bases for V and 5 bases for J; bases not matched to a gene: 8. The count of this clone is one. What it binds is not known. This TCR was recovered from a woman between 18 and 29 years old in good health and CMV-seronegative. The sample was PBMCs. The rearrangement joins TRBV5-1 to TRBJ2-7; 7 nucleotides line up with TRBD1. This CDR3 is CASSLGGRQGDEQYV. CDR3 DNA sequence: TGCGCCAGCAGCTTGGGGGGCCGACAGGGTGACGAGCAGTACGTC.